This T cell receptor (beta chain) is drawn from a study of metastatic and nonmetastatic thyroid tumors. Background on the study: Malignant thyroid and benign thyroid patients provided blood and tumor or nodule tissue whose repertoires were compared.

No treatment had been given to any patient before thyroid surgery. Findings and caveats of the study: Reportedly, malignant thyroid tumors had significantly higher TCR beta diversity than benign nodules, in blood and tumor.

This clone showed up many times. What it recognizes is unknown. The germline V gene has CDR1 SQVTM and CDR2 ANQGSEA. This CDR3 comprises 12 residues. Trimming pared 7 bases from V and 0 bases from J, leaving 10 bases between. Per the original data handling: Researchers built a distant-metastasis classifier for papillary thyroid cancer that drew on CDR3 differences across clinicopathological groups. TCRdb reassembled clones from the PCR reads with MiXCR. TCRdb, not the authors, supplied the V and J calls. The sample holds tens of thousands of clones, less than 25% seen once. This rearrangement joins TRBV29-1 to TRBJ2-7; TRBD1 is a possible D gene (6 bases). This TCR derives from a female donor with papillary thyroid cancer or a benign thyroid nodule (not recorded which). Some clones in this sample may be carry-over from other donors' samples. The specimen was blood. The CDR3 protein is CSATGSSYEQYF. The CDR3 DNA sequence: TGCAGCGCTACAGGGAGCTCCTACGAGCAGTACTTC.